The clone carrying this TCR beta chain was seen a handful of times. The antigen remains undetermined. Germline V gives CDR1 MNHEY, CDR2 SVGAGI. CDR3 length equals 14 residues. J gave up 12 bases and V 10 bases, and 15 bases lay outside the gene matches. In nominal health when sampled, donors likely had unrecorded immune exposures nonetheless. This record belongs to a study of cytomegalovirus exposure and HLA in healthy donors. On the study more broadly: Most donors, more than 80% of a few hundred genotyped, fell in the Caucasian-associated ancestry cluster. Study results and limitations: Despite most TCR sequences being rare, some public TCRs occurred in many donors. Reportedly, fewer N-insertions than the 666-donor mean appeared in an Asian-associated ancestry cluster in a later analysis.

Vbeta (60) and Jbeta (13) primers were used in the PCR. The assay was immunoSEQ multiplex PCR, and TCRdb's table has in-frame clones only and misses some. The sample carries fewer than 200,000 clones, about 80% recorded once. This sequence was found in a woman between 35 and 50 years old in good health and CMV-seronegative. The source material was PBMCs. The chain links TRBV6-5 to TRBJ1-6, with TRBD1 identical over 7 bases. The CDR3, as DNA: TGTGCCACCAAGAATGCACAGGGGATTGGACCCCTCCACTTT. Amino acids: CATKNAQGIGPLHF.